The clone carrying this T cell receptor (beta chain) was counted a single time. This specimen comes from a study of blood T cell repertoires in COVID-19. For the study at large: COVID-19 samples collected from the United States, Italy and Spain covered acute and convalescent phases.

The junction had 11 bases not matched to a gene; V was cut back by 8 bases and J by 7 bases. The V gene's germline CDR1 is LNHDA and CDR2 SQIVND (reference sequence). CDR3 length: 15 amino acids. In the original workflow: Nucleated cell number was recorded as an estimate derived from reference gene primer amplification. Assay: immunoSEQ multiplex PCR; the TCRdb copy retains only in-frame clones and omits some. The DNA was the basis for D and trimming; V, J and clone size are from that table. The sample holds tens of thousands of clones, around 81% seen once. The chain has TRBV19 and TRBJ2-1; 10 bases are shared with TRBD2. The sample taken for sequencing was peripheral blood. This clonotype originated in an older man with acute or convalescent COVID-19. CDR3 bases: TGTGCCAGTTCCCTAGCGGGGGCCGCCGGGAATGAGCAGTTCTTC. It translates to CASSLAGAAGNEQFF.